This TCR beta chain was sequenced for a study of vaccination and CD4 T cells after COVID-19. In the study overall: Investigators drew the post-COVID samples a median roughly 98 days after diagnosis, with a range of 35 to 161.

An Oncomine TCR Beta short-read assay was used to sequence the DNA from cultured CD4+ T cells. Each CDR3 protein gets one entry after TCRdb re-called the PCR reads with MiXCR. The sample lists fewer than 15,000 distinct CDR3 sequences, 50% to 60% occurring once. The treatment here: approximately 9-day PBMC culture with coronavirus spike peptide pools or control peptides (ViraFEST assay). The CDR3 has 12 amino acids. V was shortened by 3 bases and J by 5 bases, with 5 bases between the two germline ends. Germline V CDR1 and CDR2: MGHRA, YSYEKL. Remarks on this clonotype: Its antigen is undetermined.

V and J are TRBV4-1 and TRBJ2-1; D unresolved. The material sequenced was cultured CD4+ T cells from blood, taken after SARS-CoV-2 vaccination. The clonotype was recovered from a human donor with COVID-19. The DNA of the CDR3 is TGCGCCAGCAGCCATGAGGACAATGAGCAGTTCTTC. This gives the protein CASSHEDNEQFF.